In its sample, the clone carrying this T cell receptor beta chain was seen many times. As yet, its antigen is unknown. This sample was taken from a study of response to subunit inactivated influenza vaccine. Study results and caveats: A suggestion made by the authors is that each seasonal influenza vaccination recruits few new T cells.

V shed 3 bases and J 0 bases; nucleotides not matched to a gene: 11. Germline lookup yields CDR1 DFQATT and CDR2 SNEGSKA (reference sequence). CDR3 length: 17 residues. MiXCR was run by TCRdb on the RT-PCR reads, yielding one entry per CDR3 protein. The sample carries hundreds of thousands of distinct CDR3 sequences, about 18% recorded once. This receptor was obtained from a man aged 50 to 59 who received an inactivated influenza vaccine. The sample here was PBMCs from blood, taken around 5 days after vaccination. J is TRBJ2-1 and V is TRBV20-1; TRBD2 matches 7 bases. The CDR3 nucleotides read TGCAGTGCTAGCCGTCTAGCGGTTATGAGCTCCTACAATGAGCAGTTCTTC. Translating gives CSASRLAVMSSYNEQFF.